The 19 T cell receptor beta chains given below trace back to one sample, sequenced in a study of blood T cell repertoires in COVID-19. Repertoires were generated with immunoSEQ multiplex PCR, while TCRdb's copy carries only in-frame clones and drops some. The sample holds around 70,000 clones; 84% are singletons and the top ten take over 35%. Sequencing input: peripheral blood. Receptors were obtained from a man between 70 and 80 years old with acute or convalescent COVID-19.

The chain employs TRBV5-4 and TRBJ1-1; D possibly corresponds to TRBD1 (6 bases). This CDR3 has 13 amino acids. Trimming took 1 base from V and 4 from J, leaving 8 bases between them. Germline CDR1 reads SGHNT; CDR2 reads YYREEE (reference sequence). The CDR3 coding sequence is TGTGCCAGCAGCTTGATAGGGGGCACTGAAGCTTTCTTT. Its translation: CASSLIGGTEAFF.

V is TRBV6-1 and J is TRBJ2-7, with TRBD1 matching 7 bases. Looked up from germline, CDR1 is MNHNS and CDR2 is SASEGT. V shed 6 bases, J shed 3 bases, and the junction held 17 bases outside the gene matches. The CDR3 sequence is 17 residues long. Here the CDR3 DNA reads TGTGCCAGCAGGGAATCTATGGTTAGGGACAGTCGCTACGAGCAGTACTTC. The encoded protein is CASRESMVRDSRYEQYF.

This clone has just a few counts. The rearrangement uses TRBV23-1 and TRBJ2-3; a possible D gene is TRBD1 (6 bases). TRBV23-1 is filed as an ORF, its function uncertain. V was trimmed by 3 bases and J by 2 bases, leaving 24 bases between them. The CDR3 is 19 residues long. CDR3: CASSHDAPANRETTDTQYF. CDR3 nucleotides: TGCGCCAGCAGTCATGATGCTCCGGCAAACAGGGAGACCACAGATACGCAGTATTTT.

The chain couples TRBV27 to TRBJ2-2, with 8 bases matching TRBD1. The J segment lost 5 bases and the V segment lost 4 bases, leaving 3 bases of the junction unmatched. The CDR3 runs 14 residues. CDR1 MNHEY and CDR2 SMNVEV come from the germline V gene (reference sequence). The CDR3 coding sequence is TGTGCCAGCAGTTGGACAGGGTTAACCGGGGAGCTGTTTTTT. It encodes CASSWTGLTGELFF.

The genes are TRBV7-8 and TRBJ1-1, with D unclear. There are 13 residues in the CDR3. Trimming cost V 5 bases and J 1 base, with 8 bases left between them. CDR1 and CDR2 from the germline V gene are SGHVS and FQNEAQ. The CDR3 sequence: CASSANANTEAFF. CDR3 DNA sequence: TGTGCCAGCAGCGCTAACGCGAACACTGAAGCTTTCTTT.

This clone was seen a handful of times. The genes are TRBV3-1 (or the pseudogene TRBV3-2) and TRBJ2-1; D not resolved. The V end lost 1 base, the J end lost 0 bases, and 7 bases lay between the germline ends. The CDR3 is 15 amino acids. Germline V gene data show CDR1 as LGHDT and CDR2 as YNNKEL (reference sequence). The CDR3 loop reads CASSQAADSYNEQFF. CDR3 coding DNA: TGTGCCAGCAGCCAAGCGGCGGACTCCTACAATGAGCAGTTCTTC.

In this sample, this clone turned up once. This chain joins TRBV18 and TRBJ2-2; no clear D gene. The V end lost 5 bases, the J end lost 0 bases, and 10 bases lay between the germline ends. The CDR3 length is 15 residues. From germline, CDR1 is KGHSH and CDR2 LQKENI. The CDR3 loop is CASSERQANTGELFF. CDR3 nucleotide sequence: TGTGCCAGCTCAGAACGCCAGGCGAACACCGGGGAGCTGTTTTTT.

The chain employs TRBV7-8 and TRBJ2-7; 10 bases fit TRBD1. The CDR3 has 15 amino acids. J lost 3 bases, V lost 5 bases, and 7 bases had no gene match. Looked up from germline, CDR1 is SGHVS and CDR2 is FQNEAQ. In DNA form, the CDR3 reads TGTGCCAGCAGCCGAAGAGGACAGGGGGGCTACGAGCAGTACTTC. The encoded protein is CASSRRGQGGYEQYF.

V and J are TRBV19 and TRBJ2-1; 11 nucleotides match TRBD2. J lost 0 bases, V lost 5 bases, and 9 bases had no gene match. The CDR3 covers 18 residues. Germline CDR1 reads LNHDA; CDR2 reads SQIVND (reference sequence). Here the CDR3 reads CASSFGLAGLSSYNEQFF. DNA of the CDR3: TGTGCCAGTAGTTTCGGACTAGCGGGCCTAAGCTCCTACAATGAGCAGTTCTTC. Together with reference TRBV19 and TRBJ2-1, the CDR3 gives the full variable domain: DGGITQSPKYLFRKEGQNVTLSCEQNLNHDAMYWYRQDPGQGLRLIYYSQIVNDFQKGDIAEGYSVSREKKESFPLTVTSAQKNPTAFYLCASSFGLAGLSSYNEQFFGPGTRLTVL.

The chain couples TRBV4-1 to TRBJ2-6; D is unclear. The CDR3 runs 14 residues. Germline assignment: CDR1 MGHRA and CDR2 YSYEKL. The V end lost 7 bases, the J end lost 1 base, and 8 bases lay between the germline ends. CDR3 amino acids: CASNDISGANVLTF. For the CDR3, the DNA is TGCGCCAGCAATGACATTTCTGGGGCCAACGTCCTGACTTTC.

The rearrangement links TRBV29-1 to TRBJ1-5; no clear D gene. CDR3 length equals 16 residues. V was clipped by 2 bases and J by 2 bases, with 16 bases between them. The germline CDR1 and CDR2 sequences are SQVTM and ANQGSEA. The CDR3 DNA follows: TGCAGCGTTGAAAGGGCCGTGGTGGGAGGCAATCAGCCCCAGCATTTT. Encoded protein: CSVERAVVGGNQPQHF.

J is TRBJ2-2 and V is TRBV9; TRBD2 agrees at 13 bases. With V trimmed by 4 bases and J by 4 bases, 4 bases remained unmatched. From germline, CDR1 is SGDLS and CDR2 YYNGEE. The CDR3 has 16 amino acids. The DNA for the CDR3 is TGTGCCAGCAGCCCCCGGACTAGCGGGGGCACCGGGGAGCTGTTTTTT. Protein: CASSPRTSGGTGELFF. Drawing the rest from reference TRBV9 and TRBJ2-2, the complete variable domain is DSGVTQTPKHLITATGQRVTLRCSPRSGDLSVYWYQQSLDQGLQFLIQYYNGEERAKGNILERFSAQQFPDLHSELNLSSLELGDSALYFCASSPRTSGGTGELFFGEGSRLTVL.

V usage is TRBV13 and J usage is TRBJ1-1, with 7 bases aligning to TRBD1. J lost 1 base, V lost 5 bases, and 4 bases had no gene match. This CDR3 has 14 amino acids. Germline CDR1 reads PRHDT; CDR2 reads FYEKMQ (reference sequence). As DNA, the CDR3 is TGTGCCAGCAGCGCGACAGGGTCGAACACTGAAGCTTTCTTT. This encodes CASSATGSNTEAFF.

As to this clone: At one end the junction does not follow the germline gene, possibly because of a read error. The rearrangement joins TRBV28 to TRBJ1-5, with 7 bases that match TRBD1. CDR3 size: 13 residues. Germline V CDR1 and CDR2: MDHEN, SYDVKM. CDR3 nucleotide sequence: TGTGCCAGCAGTTGGGGACAGTATCAGGCCCAGCATTTT. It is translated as CASSWGQYQAQHF. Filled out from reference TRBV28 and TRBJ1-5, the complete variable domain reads DVKVTQSSRYLVKRTGEKVFLECVQDMDHENMFWYRQDPGLGLRLIYFSYDVKMKEKGDIPEGYSVSREKKERFSLILESASTNQTSMYLCASSWGQYQAQHFGDGTRLSIL.

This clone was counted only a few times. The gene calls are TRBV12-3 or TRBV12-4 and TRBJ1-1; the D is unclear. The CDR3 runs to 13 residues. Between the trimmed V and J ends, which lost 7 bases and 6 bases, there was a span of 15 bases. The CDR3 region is CASIFHGEAEAFF. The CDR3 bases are TGTGCCAGCATCTTCCATGGAGAGGCTGAAGCTTTCTTT.

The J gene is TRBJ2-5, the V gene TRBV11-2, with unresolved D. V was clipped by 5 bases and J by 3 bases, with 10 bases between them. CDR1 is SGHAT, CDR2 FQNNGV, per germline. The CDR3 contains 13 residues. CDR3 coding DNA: TGTGCCAGCAGCCCTGATTTAGAAGAGACCCAGTACTTC. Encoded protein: CASSPDLEETQYF.

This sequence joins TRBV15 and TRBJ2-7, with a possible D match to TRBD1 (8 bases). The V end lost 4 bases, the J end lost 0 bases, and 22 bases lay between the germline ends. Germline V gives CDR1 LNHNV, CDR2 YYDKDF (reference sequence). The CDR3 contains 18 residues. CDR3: CATSNSGGGGRSSYEQYF. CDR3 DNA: TGTGCCACCAGCAATTCAGGGGGCGGGGGACGGAGCTCCTACGAGCAGTACTTC.

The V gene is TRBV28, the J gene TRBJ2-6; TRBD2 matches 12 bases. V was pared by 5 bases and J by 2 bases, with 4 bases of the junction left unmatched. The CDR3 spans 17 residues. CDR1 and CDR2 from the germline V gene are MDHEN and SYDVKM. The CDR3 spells CASSPWTSGTGANVLTF. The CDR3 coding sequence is TGTGCCAGCAGTCCGTGGACTAGCGGGACTGGGGCCAACGTCCTGACTTTC.

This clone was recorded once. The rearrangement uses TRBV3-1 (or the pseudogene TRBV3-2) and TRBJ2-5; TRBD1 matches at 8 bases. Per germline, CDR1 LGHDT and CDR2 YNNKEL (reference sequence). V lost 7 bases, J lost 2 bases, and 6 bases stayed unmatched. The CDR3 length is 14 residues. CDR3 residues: CASTLRTGQETQYF. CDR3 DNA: TGTGCCAGCACCCTAAGGACAGGGCAAGAGACCCAGTACTTC.